This T cell receptor beta chain was obtained from a study of blood T cells in healthy people across ages. Primed by a sample-barcoded 5' primer and a J-beta primer mix, a second PCR proceeded for 7 to 11 cycles. One entry per CDR3 protein results from TCRdb running MiXCR on the 5' RACE reads. The sample yields 1.2 million to 1.5 million distinct CDR3 sequences, around two fifths seen once. The CDR3 contains 16 residues. The germline V gene has CDR1 LGHDT and CDR2 YNNKEL (reference sequence). V lost 4 bases to trimming and J lost 3 bases; unmatched junction nucleotides: 8. In regard to this clonotype: Its specificity is not known.

Study results and caveats: CMV infection status of these donors was not known.

Source material: blood. V is TRBV3-1 and J is TRBJ2-3, with 9 bases that match TRBD1. The TCR originated in a young woman in good health. The CDR3: CASSPLQGALTDTQYF. The DNA of the CDR3 is TGTGCCAGCAGCCCCCTACAGGGGGCGCTTACAGATACGCAGTATTTT.